One sample yielded the 23 T cell receptor beta chains listed below, sequenced in a study of blood T cell repertoires in COVID-19. The repertoire was sequenced with immunoSEQ multiplex PCR; TCRdb's copy has only in-frame clones and lacks some. The table includes 95,000 to 120,000 clones, 70% to 90% detected once. Sequenced material: peripheral blood. Every receptor here comes from a man in his forties or fifties with acute or convalescent COVID-19.

The V gene is TRBV3-1 (or the pseudogene TRBV3-2), the J gene TRBJ1-1; TRBD1 agrees at 8 bases. CDR3 length: 16 amino acids. Germline values: CDR1 LGHDT, CDR2 YNNKEL (reference sequence). With 4 bases clipped from V and 1 base from J, the junction kept 8 bases outside the gene matches. CDR3 residues: CASSPWTGRANTEAFF. CDR3 coding DNA: TGTGCCAGCAGCCCTTGGACAGGGAGGGCGAACACTGAAGCTTTCTTT.

The chain recombines TRBV9 with TRBJ2-1; a weak D match, TRBD2 (7 bases). Germline lookup yields CDR1 SGDLS and CDR2 YYNGEE. Trimming removed 2 bases at V and 4 bases at J, with 16 bases between. The CDR3 runs 16 residues. For the CDR3, the DNA is TGTGCCAGCAGCGTCGGACGGGGGGCGGGGTACAATGAGCAGTTCTTC. As protein: CASSVGRGAGYNEQFF.

V usage is TRBV2 and J usage is TRBJ1-6, with D perhaps matching TRBD1 (5 bases). This CDR3 spans 17 amino acids. V lost 6 bases and J lost 0, with 15 bases in between. Germline values: CDR1 SNHLY, CDR2 FYNNEI. The DNA for the CDR3 is TGTGCCAGCAGCGCCGACAGCGCACTCTCCTATAATTCACCCCTCCACTTT. The encoded protein is CASSADSALSYNSPLHF.

The chain carries TRBV5-6 and TRBJ2-1; the D gene is possibly TRBD1 (5 bases). The CDR3 totals 13 residues. Germline CDR1 reads SGHDT; CDR2 reads YYEEEE. V lost 1 base to trimming and J lost 6 bases, with 8 bases between them. The CDR3 bases are TGTGCCAGCAGCTTGTTTGGGGCCAATGAGCAGTTCTTC. It encodes CASSLFGANEQFF.

The chain has TRBV5-1 and TRBJ2-7; 9 bases agree with TRBD1. Germline V gene lookup returns CDR1 SGHRS and CDR2 YFSETQ. V shed 0 bases and J 4 bases; nucleotides not matched to a gene: 8. The CDR3 loop spans 16 amino acids. CDR3 DNA sequence: TGCGCCAGCAGCTTGGGATCCGGGACAGGGCGGTACGAGCAGTACTTC. Protein sequence: CASSLGSGTGRYEQYF.

With respect to this clone: Its ends do not fully match the called genes, so a read error is possible. The chain combines TRBV2 with TRBJ1-2, with D possibly matching TRBD1 (6 bases). The V gene's germline CDR1 is SNHLY and CDR2 FYNNEI. The CDR3 consists of 11 residues. The CDR3 region has the DNA TGTGCCAGCAGTAACACAGGGCCTCCCCCCTTC. Translation: CASSNTGPPPF.

This CDR3 is CASSVRTGANYGYTF. CDR3 sequence (DNA): TGTGCCAGCAGCGTCCGGACAGGGGCTAACTATGGCTACACCTTC. V gene TRBV5-8 combines with J gene TRBJ1-2; 9 nucleotides align to TRBD1. The CDR3 contains 15 residues. In germline, CDR1 is SGHTS, CDR2 YDEGEE. J lost 0 bases, V lost 4 bases, and 4 bases had no gene match.

The V and J genes are TRBV11-2 and TRBJ2-7; 8 bases match TRBD2. V lost 1 base, J lost 1 base, and 6 bases stayed unmatched. This CDR3 region has 16 residues. CDR1 and CDR2 (germline): SGHAT, FQNNGV. The CDR3, as DNA: TGTGCCAGCAGCTTAGGGGCTAGCGGGTTATCCTACGAGCAGTACTTC. Amino acid sequence: CASSLGASGLSYEQYF.

The chain employs TRBV19 and TRBJ1-1, with 7 bases aligning to TRBD1. Germline loops: CDR1 LNHDA, CDR2 SQIVND (reference sequence). Trimming at V came to 7 bases and at J to 1 base, leaving 12 bases not matched to a gene. CDR3 length: 16 residues. CDR3 region: CASTPDRVGRNTEAFF. For the CDR3, the DNA is TGTGCCAGTACCCCCGACAGGGTGGGACGGAACACTGAAGCTTTCTTT. Supplemented by reference TRBV19 and TRBJ1-1, the full variable domain reads DGGITQSPKYLFRKEGQNVTLSCEQNLNHDAMYWYRQDPGQGLRLIYYSQIVNDFQKGDIAEGYSVSREKKESFPLTVTSAQKNPTAFYLCASTPDRVGRNTEAFFGQGTRLTVV.

The J gene is TRBJ2-4, the V gene TRBV5-6; 12 bases fit TRBD1. From germline, CDR1 is SGHDT and CDR2 YYEEEE. V shed 2 bases, J shed 0 bases, and the junction held 6 bases outside the gene matches. The CDR3 runs to 18 residues. CDR3: CASSFRDRGREAKNIQYF. The CDR3 DNA follows: TGTGCCAGCAGCTTCCGGGACAGGGGGCGAGAAGCCAAAAACATTCAGTACTTC. The full variable domain, rest sourced from reference TRBV5-6 and TRBJ2-4, is DAGVTQSPTHLIKTRGQQVTLRCSPKSGHDTVSWYQQALGQGPQFIFQYYEEEERQRGNFPDRFSGHQFPNYSSELNVNALLLGDSALYLCASSFRDRGREAKNIQYFGAGTRLSVL.

This clone was seen only a few times. The chain recombines TRBV5-1 with TRBJ1-2; maybe TRBD1 (5 bases). Germline CDR1 is SGHRS and CDR2 is YFSETQ. The CDR3 loop spans 14 amino acids. V shed 0 bases and J shed 7 bases, with 13 bases lying between them. Here the CDR3 reads CASSLDAGTFGYTF. The CDR3 DNA sequence: TGCGCCAGCAGCTTGGATGCGGGGACCTTTGGCTACACCTTC.

This clone has only one observation. This chain uses TRBV5-1 with TRBJ2-7, with 8 bases fitting TRBD1. The CDR3 is 14 amino acids. V was clipped by 4 bases and J by 0 bases; unmatched bases: 3. CDR1 and CDR2 (germline): SGHRS, YFSETQ. The CDR3 DNA follows: TGCGCCAGCAGCACGGGACAGGTCTCCTACGAGCAGTACTTC. It is translated as CASSTGQVSYEQYF. The whole variable domain, filled in from reference TRBV5-1 and TRBJ2-7, reads KAGVTQTPRYLIKTRGQQVTLSCSPISGHRSVSWYQQTPGQGLQFLFEYFSETQRNKGNFPGRFSGRQFSNSRSEMNVSTLELGDSALYLCASSTGQVSYEQYFGPGTRLTVT.

The chain recombines TRBV15 with TRBJ2-7; TRBD1 aligns across 7 bases. CDR1 LNHNV and CDR2 YYDKDF come from the germline V gene (reference sequence). There are 14 residues in the CDR3. J was trimmed by 2 bases and V by 5 bases; bases with no gene match: 6. The DNA of the CDR3 is TGTGCCACCAGCGCCGGGCAGGGGGCCTACGAGCAGTACTTC. It codes for CATSAGQGAYEQYF.

J is TRBJ2-1 and V is TRBV6-4; D remains ambiguous. Germline CDR1 is MRHNA and CDR2 is SNTAGT. Trimming cost V 0 bases and J 9 bases, with 9 bases left between them. This CDR3 has 13 residues. As DNA, the CDR3 is TGTGCCAGCAGTGACTCGATTAGCCGTGAGCAGTTCTTC. Translation gives CASSDSISREQFF.

The rearrangement links TRBV7-2 to TRBJ1-6; a possible D gene is TRBD1 (5 bases). From germline, CDR1 is SGHTA and CDR2 FQGNSA. Trimming took 2 bases from V and 14 from J, leaving 19 bases between them. This CDR3 has 15 amino acids. CDR3 bases: TGTGCCAGCAGCTTATCCCGGGACGGTGCGGGAGCCCTCCACTTT. Its translation: CASSLSRDGAGALHF.

This clone was picked up a small number of times. This chain joins TRBV6-6 and TRBJ1-1, with 9 nucleotides matching TRBD1. The junction had 10 bases not matched to a gene; V was cut back by 2 bases and J by 6 bases. Germline V gene data show CDR1 as MNHNY and CDR2 as SVGAGI (reference sequence). CDR3 length: 16 residues. CDR3 sequence: CASSYGSGTGKAEAFF. In DNA form, the CDR3 reads TGTGCCAGCAGTTACGGTTCCGGGACAGGGAAGGCTGAAGCTTTCTTT.

This clone has only one observation. The V gene is TRBV9, the J gene TRBJ1-2, with a tentative D call TRBD1 (5 bases). The V and J ends lost 0 bases and 3 bases respectively, with 15 bases between them. The CDR3 sequence is 16 residues long. Germline lookup yields CDR1 SGDLS and CDR2 YYNGEE. The CDR3 loop is CASSVDMGLGDYGYTF. The CDR3, as DNA: TGTGCCAGCAGCGTAGATATGGGGCTTGGAGACTATGGCTACACCTTC. The full variable domain, with the rest looked up from reference TRBV9 and TRBJ1-2, is DSGVTQTPKHLITATGQRVTLRCSPRSGDLSVYWYQQSLDQGLQFLIQYYNGEERAKGNILERFSAQQFPDLHSELNLSSLELGDSALYFCASSVDMGLGDYGYTFGSGTRLTVV.

The chain recombines TRBV7-3 with TRBJ2-7; 9 nucleotides line up with TRBD1. Germline V gives CDR1 SGHTA, CDR2 FQGTGA. The V gene end was trimmed by 0 bases and the J gene end by 0 bases; junction bases not matched to a gene: 6. The CDR3 loop spans 17 amino acids. DNA for the CDR3: TGTGCCAGCAGCTTAACCGGCAGGACAGGGGCCTCCTACGAGCAGTACTTC. Translation: CASSLTGRTGASYEQYF. Drawing the rest from reference TRBV7-3 and TRBJ2-7, the complete variable domain is GAGVSQTPSNKVTEKGKYVELRCDPISGHTALYWYRQSLGQGPEFLIYFQGTGAADDSGLPNDRFFAVRPEGSVSTLKIQRTERGDSAVYLCASSLTGRTGASYEQYFGPGTRLTVT.

The chain recombines TRBV6-6 with TRBJ2-1; TRBD2 agrees at 7 bases. The CDR3 extends over 13 amino acids. V lost 6 bases to trimming and J lost 9 bases; unmatched junction nucleotides: 8. Germline loops: CDR1 MNHNY, CDR2 SVGAGI (reference sequence). The CDR3, as DNA: TGTGCCAGCAGATCCGGACTAGGAAGTGAGCAGTTCTTC. This translates into CASRSGLGSEQFF.

Here the CDR3 reads CASSQGPAGGVEQFF. In nucleotides, the CDR3 is TGTGCCAGCAGCCAAGGACCAGCGGGGGGTGTTGAACAGTTCTTC. V is TRBV3-1 (or the pseudogene TRBV3-2) and J is TRBJ2-1, with 9 bases lining up with TRBD2. This CDR3 comprises 15 residues. V lost 1 base, J lost 13 bases, and 11 bases stayed unmatched. The germline V gene has CDR1 LGHDT and CDR2 YNNKEL (reference sequence).

The rearrangement uses TRBV7-3 and TRBJ1-1; 9 nucleotides agree with TRBD1. With 4 bases clipped from V and 4 bases from J, the junction kept 4 bases outside the gene matches. This CDR3 is 14 amino acids long. Germline assignment: CDR1 SGHTA and CDR2 FQGTGA. CDR3: CASSSQGAGTEAFF. The CDR3 DNA follows: TGTGCCAGCAGCTCACAGGGGGCGGGCACTGAAGCTTTCTTT.

CDR3 in DNA: TGTGCCAGCAGCTTTGGCAATGGAGATACGCAGTATTTT. Protein product: CASSFGNGDTQYF. The J gene is TRBJ2-3, the V gene TRBV5-4; D gene uncertain. Germline CDR1 reads SGHNT; CDR2 reads YYREEE (reference sequence). The CDR3 sequence is 13 residues long. The V end was cut by 2 bases, the J end by 5 bases, with 9 bases between. The variable domain in full, completed from reference TRBV5-4 and TRBJ2-3, reads ETGVTQSPTHLIKTRGQQVTLRCSSQSGHNTVSWYQQALGQGPQFIFQYYREEENGRGNFPPRFSGLQFPNYSSELNVNALELDDSALYLCASSFGNGDTQYFGPGTRLTVL.

V gene TRBV6-5 combines with J gene TRBJ1-5; possibly TRBD1 for D (6 bases). CDR3 size: 14 residues. Germline-derived CDR1 and CDR2 are MNHEY and SVGAGI. The V gene lost 10 bases and the J gene lost 2 bases, with 15 bases spanning the gap. The CDR3 sequence: CATSQGSGNQPQHF. CDR3 coding DNA: TGTGCCACCTCACAGGGTTCGGGCAATCAGCCCCAGCATTTT.